One and the same sample provided the 12 T cell receptor beta chains below, sequenced in a study of cytomegalovirus exposure and HLA in healthy donors. Sequenced by immunoSEQ multiplex PCR; TCRdb stores in-frame clones only, minus some. Here the sample spans hundreds of thousands of clones, about nine tenths being singletons. What was sequenced was PBMCs. Receptor source: a woman between 18 and 29 years old in good health and CMV-seronegative.

This chain connects TRBV5-4 to TRBJ2-7, with TRBD2 matching 8 bases. The CDR3 sequence is 17 residues long. Trimming took 4 bases from V and 0 from J; bases not matched to a gene: 12. CDR1 SGHNT and CDR2 YYREEE come from the germline V gene (reference sequence). DNA of the CDR3: TGTGCCAGCAGCAGAGCGGGGGTCACTATGAGCTCCTACGAGCAGTACTTC. Protein sequence: CASSRAGVTMSSYEQYF.

CDR3 nucleotide sequence: TGTGCCAGCAGCCAAGAAATGGCTATCGGCAGGACGAACACCGGGGAGCTGTTTTTT. It encodes CASSQEMAIGRTNTGELFF. V gene TRBV4-2 combines with J gene TRBJ2-2; D not certain. The V gene lost 0 bases and the J gene lost 0 bases, with 17 bases spanning the gap. Looked up from germline, CDR1 is LGHNA and CDR2 is YNFKEQ. The length of the CDR3 is 19 residues.

CDR3: CASSPLGGRTNEQFF. CDR3 bases: TGTGCCAGCAGCCCACTGGGGGGTCGGACCAATGAGCAGTTCTTC. This chain uses TRBV4-2 with TRBJ2-1; D perhaps matches TRBD2 (6 bases). CDR1 is LGHNA, CDR2 YNFKEQ, per germline. This CDR3 is built from 15 residues. The V and J ends lost 4 bases and 6 bases respectively, with 16 bases between them.

This clone was observed a few times. The chain is built from TRBV7-8 and TRBJ2-7, with D unresolved. The CDR3 runs 12 residues. Germline CDR1 and CDR2: SGHVS and FQNEAQ. Deletions cut 1 base from V and 3 bases from J, with 4 bases between. CDR3 protein: CASSLGSYEQYF. DNA of the CDR3: TGTGCCAGCAGCTTAGGCAGCTACGAGCAGTACTTC. Using reference TRBV7-8 and TRBJ2-7 for the parts outside the CDR3, the full variable domain is GAGVSQSPRYKVAKRGQDVALRCDPISGHVSLFWYQQALGQGPEFLTYFQNEAQLDKSGLPSDRFFAERPEGSVSTLKIQRTQQEDSAVYLCASSLGSYEQYFGPGTRLTVT.

This clone was detected a few times. The gene calls are TRBV30 and TRBJ2-7, with TRBD1 identical over 10 bases. This CDR3 is built from 13 residues. Germline CDR1 reads GTSNPN; CDR2 reads SVGIG (reference sequence). With 4 bases clipped from V and 5 bases from J, the junction kept 5 bases outside the gene matches. CDR3 DNA: TGTGCCTGGATCGAGACAGGGGGCCACGAGCAGTACTTC. This gives the protein CAWIETGGHEQYF.

The chain has TRBV10-2 and TRBJ1-2; 8 bases align to TRBD1. The CDR3 is 14 amino acids. The germline gives CDR1 WSHSY, CDR2 SAAADI. Trimming removed 2 bases from V and 4 bases from J; junction bases left unmatched: 3. CDR3 DNA: TGCGCCAGCAGTGAGGCAGGGGGCATCTATGGCTACACCTTC. It translates to CASSEAGGIYGYTF.

This chain connects TRBV5-1 to TRBJ2-1; 9 bases are a match to TRBD2. With V trimmed by 6 bases and J by 4 bases, 5 bases remained unmatched. The germline V gene has CDR1 SGHRS and CDR2 YFSETQ. The CDR3 runs 14 residues. CDR3 protein: CASKRGDNYNEQFF. In DNA, the CDR3 is TGCGCCAGCAAGCGGGGGGACAATTACAATGAGCAGTTCTTC.

The chain links TRBV25-1 to TRBJ2-3; 12 nucleotides align to TRBD2. V dropped 6 bases and J dropped 4; count of bases not matched to a gene: 14. The germline gives CDR1 MGHDK, CDR2 SYGVNS. The CDR3 loop spans 18 amino acids. CDR3 nucleotides: TGTGCCAGCAGGCCGATGATAGCTAGCGGGAGGGGGGCAGATACGCAGTATTTT. It is translated as CASRPMIASGRGADTQYF.

This clone showed up just once. V gene TRBV5-4 combines with J gene TRBJ2-1; TRBD2 matches at 7 bases. This CDR3 comprises 13 residues. CDR1 and CDR2 (germline): SGHNT, YYREEE (reference sequence). With V trimmed by 5 bases and J by 7 bases, 6 bases remained unmatched. The CDR3 region has the DNA TGTGCCAGCAGTGTTTGGGGAGGGAATGAGCAGTTCTTC. Amino acid sequence: CASSVWGGNEQFF. The full variable domain, in which reference TRBV5-4 and TRBJ2-1 provide the parts outside the CDR3, is ETGVTQSPTHLIKTRGQQVTLRCSSQSGHNTVSWYQQALGQGPQFIFQYYREEENGRGNFPPRFSGLQFPNYSSELNVNALELDDSALYLCASSVWGGNEQFFGPGTRLTVL.

The chain carries TRBV5-1 and TRBJ1-1; TRBD1 might be the D (5 bases). Trimming shortened V by 3 bases and J by 3 bases, and 12 bases separated the two germline ends. Germline V gene lookup returns CDR1 SGHRS and CDR2 YFSETQ. This CDR3 is built from 14 residues. CDR3 bases: TGCGCCAGCAGCTCCCCCGACAGATACACTGAAGCTTTCTTT. It specifies CASSSPDRYTEAFF.

The chain employs TRBV19 and TRBJ2-1; D gene ambiguous. The V end was cut by 5 bases, the J end by 5 bases, with 10 bases between. This CDR3 has 13 residues. Germline V gives CDR1 LNHDA, CDR2 SQIVND (reference sequence). The CDR3 loop reads CASSSRENNEQFF. The DNA for the CDR3 is TGTGCCAGTAGTTCTCGAGAGAACAATGAGCAGTTCTTC.

Only one count was recorded for this clone. The chain links TRBV7-8 to TRBJ2-1; 13 bases match TRBD2. The CDR3 has 17 amino acids. With 3 bases clipped from V and 4 bases from J, the junction kept 6 bases outside the gene matches. The germline CDR1 and CDR2 sequences are SGHVS and FQNEAQ. CDR3 DNA: TGTGCCAGCAGCTTTTCCCCGGGACTAGCGGGATACAATGAGCAGTTCTTC. This encodes CASSFSPGLAGYNEQFF.